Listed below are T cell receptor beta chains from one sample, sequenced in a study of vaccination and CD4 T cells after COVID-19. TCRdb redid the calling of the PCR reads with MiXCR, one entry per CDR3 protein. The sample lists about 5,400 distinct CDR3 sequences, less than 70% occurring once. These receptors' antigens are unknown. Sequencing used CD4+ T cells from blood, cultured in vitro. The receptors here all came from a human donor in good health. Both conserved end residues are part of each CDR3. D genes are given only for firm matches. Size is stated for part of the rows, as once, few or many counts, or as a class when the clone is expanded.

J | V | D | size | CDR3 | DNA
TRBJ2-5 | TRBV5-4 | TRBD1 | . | CASSLPGQVQETQYF | TGTGCCAGCAGCTTACCGGGACAGGTCCAAGAGACCCAGTACTTC
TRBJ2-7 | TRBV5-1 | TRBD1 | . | CASSALQGAYEQYF | TGCGCCAGCAGCGCCCTGCAGGGGGCCTACGAGCAGTACTTC
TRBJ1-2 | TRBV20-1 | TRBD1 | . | CSGSDRAPFGGYTF | TGCAGTGGCAGCGACAGGGCCCCGTTCGGAGGCTACACCTTC
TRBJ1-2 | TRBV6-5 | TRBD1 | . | CASSYSGQDGYTF | TGTGCCAGCAGTTACTCGGGACAGGATGGCTACACCTTC
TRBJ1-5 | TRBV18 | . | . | CASSQDRLPKPQHF | TGTGCCAGCTCCCAAGACAGGCTTCCCAAGCCCCAGCATTTT
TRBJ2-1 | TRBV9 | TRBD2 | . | CASSPLAGGGEQFF | TGTGCCAGCAGCCCCTTAGCGGGAGGTGGTGAGCAGTTCTTC
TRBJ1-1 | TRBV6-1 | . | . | CASTPWGFAEAFF | TGTGCCAGCACCCCGTGGGGGTTCGCTGAAGCTTTCTTT
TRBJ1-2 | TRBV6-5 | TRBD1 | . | CASSYGQASNYGYTF | TGTGCCAGCAGTTACGGACAGGCCTCCAACTATGGCTACACCTTC
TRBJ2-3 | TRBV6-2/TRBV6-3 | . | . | CASSPVGGSTDTQYF | TGTGCCAGCAGTCCTGTGGGCGGGAGCACAGATACGCAGTATTTT
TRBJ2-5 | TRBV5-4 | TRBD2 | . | CASSYEGLGGETQYF | TGTGCCAGCAGCTACGAGGGACTGGGAGGGGAGACCCAGTACTTC
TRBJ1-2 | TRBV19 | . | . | CASSMFRPQGLVDYGYTF | TGTGCCAGTAGTATGTTCCGCCCCCAGGGCTTGGTTGACTATGGCTACACCTTC
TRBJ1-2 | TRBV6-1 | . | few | CASTGTSLGRGYTF | TGTGCCAGCACGGGTACCTCCCTGGGGCGCGGCTACACCTTC
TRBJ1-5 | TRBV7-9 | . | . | CASSLLGAGPQHF | TGTGCCAGCAGCTTATTGGGGGCTGGGCCCCAGCATTTT
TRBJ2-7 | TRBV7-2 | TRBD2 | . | CASSRLGGPYEQYF | TGTGCCAGCAGCCGCCTGGGAGGGCCCTACGAGCAGTACTTC
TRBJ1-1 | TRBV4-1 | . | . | CASSQWPTNGEAFF | TGCGCCAGCAGCCAATGGCCGACGAACGGTGAAGCTTTCTTT
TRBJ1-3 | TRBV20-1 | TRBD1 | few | CSARGTGTGNTIYF | TGCAGTGCCCGGGGGACAGGTACTGGAAACACCATATATTTT
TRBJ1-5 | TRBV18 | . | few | CASSPPSGGNQPQHF | TGTGCCAGCTCACCACCTTCGGGGGGCAATCAGCCCCAGCATTTT
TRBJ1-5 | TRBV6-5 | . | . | CASSFLSGQSRYSNQPQHF | TGTGCCAGCAGTTTTCTTTCGGGGCAGAGTCGATATAGCAATCAGCCCCAGCATTTT
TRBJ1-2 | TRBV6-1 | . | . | CASSTLALANCGYTF | TGTGCCAGCAGTACCCTGGCATTAGCTAACTGTGGCTACACCTTC
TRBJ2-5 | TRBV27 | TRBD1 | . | CASRHRGVETQYF | TGTGCCAGCAGACACAGGGGTGTGGAGACCCAGTACTTC
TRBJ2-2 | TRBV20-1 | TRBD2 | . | CSAGPGGGNTGELFF | TGCAGTGCTGGCCCTGGGGGGGGGAACACCGGGGAGCTGTTTTTT
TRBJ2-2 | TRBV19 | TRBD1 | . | CASSGLDRVKTGELFF | TGTGCCAGTAGTGGACTTGACAGGGTAAAAACCGGGGAGCTGTTTTTT
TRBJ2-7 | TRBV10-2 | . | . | CASSESGLGAYEQYF | TGCGCCAGCAGTGAGTCCGGGCTGGGTGCCTACGAGCAGTACTTC
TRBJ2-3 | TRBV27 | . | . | CASSYLWSTDTQYF | TGTGCCAGCAGTTACCTCTGGAGCACAGATACGCAGTATTTT
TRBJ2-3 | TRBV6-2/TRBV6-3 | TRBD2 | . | CASSWTSGSTDTQYF | TGTGCCAGCAGTTGGACTAGCGGTAGCACAGATACGCAGTATTTT
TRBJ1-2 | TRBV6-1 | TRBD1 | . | CASSEDRGLGYTF | TGTGCCAGCAGTGAGGACAGGGGGCTCGGCTACACCTTC
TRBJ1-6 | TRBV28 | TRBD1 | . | CASSLAGGSTNSPLHF | TGTGCCAGCAGTTTGGCAGGGGGCTCGACTAATTCACCCCTCCACTTT